This T cell receptor (beta chain) stems from a study of blood T cell repertoires in COVID-19. Overall study: Both acute and convalescent COVID-19 samples were obtained from the United States, Italy and Spain. Nucleic acid was either cDNA or gDNA, and it came from T cells, B-cell-depleted T cells, or PBMCs.

The CDR3 sequence is 13 residues long. After removal of 3 bases from V and 17 bases from J, the junction contained 8 bases not matched to a gene. Looked up from germline, CDR1 is LNHNV and CDR2 is YYDKDF (reference sequence). This table comes from immunoSEQ multiplex PCR, and its TCRdb copy is limited to in-frame clones, with some not included. The sample has fewer than 350,000 clones, roughly 86% seen once. This chain uses TRBV15 with TRBJ1-6; 9 nucleotides agree with TRBD1. The TCR sequence derives from a woman aged 25 to 39 who had recovered from COVID-19. The sequencing sample was made of peripheral blood. The CDR3: CATSRDRGGRIHF. The DNA for the CDR3 is TGTGCCACCAGCAGGGACAGGGGCGGCCGGATCCACTTT.